This entry features one TCR beta chain sequence. Its target is not known. Just one base apart from a much larger clone, this may be a read error. These data originate in a study of T cell repertoires in cytomegalovirus infection. Study-wide points: Cumulative public TCR beta family frequency identified CMV carriers with the relevant HLA.

The CDR3 loop spans 15 amino acids. Germline lookup yields CDR1 MDHEN and CDR2 SYDVKM. TCRdb reanalysed the reads using MiXCR and keeps one entry per CDR3 protein. Of approximately 500,000 distinct CDR3 sequences listed, about 15% are singletons. Source material: CD8+ T cells from PBMCs. The J gene is TRBJ2-3, the V gene TRBV28; the match to TRBD2 covers 8 bases. This TCR derives from a human donor in good health (CMV status not recorded). Some clones in this sample may be carry-over from other donors' samples. The CDR3 here is CANSFYSGTPDTQYF. The CDR3 bases are TGTGCCAACAGTTTTTATAGCGGGACGCCAGATACGCAGTATTTT.